This TCR beta chain stems from a study of response to subunit inactivated influenza vaccine. CDR1 MNHEY and CDR2 SMNVEV come from the germline V gene (reference sequence). Trimming cost V 3 bases and J 3 bases, with 20 bases left between them. The CDR3 contains 17 residues. The table lists this clonotype with many counts. One entry per CDR3 protein results from TCRdb running MiXCR on the RT-PCR reads. Of roughly 190,000 distinct CDR3 sequences listed, approximately 14% were seen once; the top ten hold approximately 27%. The sequence derives from a man in his forties or fifties who received an inactivated influenza vaccine. The chain links TRBV27 to TRBJ2-5; TRBD1 is a possible D gene (6 bases). The sample was CD8+ T cells sorted from PBMCs, taken approximately 5 days after vaccination. CDR3 loop: CASSLYPGPRGKETQYF. DNA for the CDR3: TGTGCCAGCAGTTTGTATCCGGGTCCTAGGGGGAAAGAGACCCAGTACTTC.